This TCR beta chain is drawn from a study of beta chain features in type 1 diabetes. Sorting based on CD45RO/CCR7/CD25/CD127/CD95/CD27 separated CD4+ naive, central memory, regulatory and stem cell-like memory cells. Study results and limitations: A greater similarity of naive, central memory and Treg TCRB repertoires was seen among patients than among healthy donors. People with Type 1 diabetes carried modestly yet significantly shorter TCRB CDR3s in all four CD4+ subsets.

A word on this clone: Its cognate antigen is unknown.

The germline V gene has CDR1 MNHNY and CDR2 SVGAGI (reference sequence). Trimming shortened V by 2 bases and J by 2 bases, and 12 bases separated the two germline ends. The CDR3 contains 15 residues. The investigators reverse transcribed all of the isolated RNA, so they sequenced expressed TCRB transcripts. Sequencing used immunoSEQ multiplex PCR; TCRdb keeps in-frame clones, though not all of them. Of around 250,000 clones listed, 13% to 15% are singletons. This TCR was recovered from a man younger than 45 with type 1 diabetes. This chain connects TRBV6-6 to TRBJ1-2, with a weak D call TRBD1 (6 bases). Sequenced material: naive CD4+ T cells from blood. The CDR3 sequence: CASSYGAGTNYGYTF. The CDR3 DNA reads as TGTGCCAGCAGTTACGGGGCAGGGACAAACTATGGCTACACCTTC.